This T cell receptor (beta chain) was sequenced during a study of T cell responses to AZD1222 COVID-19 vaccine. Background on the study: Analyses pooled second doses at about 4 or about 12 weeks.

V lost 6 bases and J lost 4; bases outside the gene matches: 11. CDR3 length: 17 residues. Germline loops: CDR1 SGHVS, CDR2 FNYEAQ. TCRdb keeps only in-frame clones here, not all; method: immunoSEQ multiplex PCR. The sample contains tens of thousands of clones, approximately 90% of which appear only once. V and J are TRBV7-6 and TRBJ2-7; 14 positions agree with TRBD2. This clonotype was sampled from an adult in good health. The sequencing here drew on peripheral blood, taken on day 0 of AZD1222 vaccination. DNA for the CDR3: TGTGCCAGCAGACAACGCTCTGGGACTAGCGGGAGTTACGAGCAGTACTTC. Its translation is CASRQRSGTSGSYEQYF.